This entry features one T cell receptor beta chain sequence. This clone was seen a handful of times. The target of this receptor is not known. Base qualities are not recorded, but no much larger clone differs from it by a single base. The data were obtained in a study of beta chain features in type 1 diabetes (dated by TCRdb to the late 2010s). Describing the broader study: Mean age, gender distribution, total cell number and subset yield were not different between patients and healthy donors. A total of roughly 98,000,000 sorted cells were examined across all samples, and a strong correlation was observed between cell number per subset and RNA yield. In the study, TCRB repertoires of sorted circulating CD4+ T cell subsets from recently diagnosed type 1 diabetes patients were compared with those of matched healthy donors. Regulatory and stem cell-like memory subsets were isolated from only 8 patients and about eight healthy donors, whereas naive and central memory subsets came from all 30 or so donors. Overall results and qualifications from the work: A moderate but significant shortening of TCRB CDR3 length was observed in type 1 diabetes patients in all four CD4+ subsets. Sequencing cDNA rather than genomic DNA could over-represent highly expressing activated cells, although activation and CD3 levels did not differ between groups. At VDJ recombination sites, type 1 diabetes patients had fewer insertions and more deleted nucleotides, which implies abnormalities in thymic rearrangement. HLA sub-analyses involved small numbers of individuals, so any influence of HLA type on TCRB rearrangement remained unresolved. Naive, central memory and regulatory TCRB repertoires appeared more similar among patients than among healthy donors. Shorter templates might have been favored by PCR, but patient and control samples were amplified and corrected together, so both groups would have been affected equally by any skew.

Trimming leaves V shorter by 3 bases and J shorter by 1 base, with the junction holding 7 bases beyond the gene matches. From its cysteine to its phenylalanine, the CDR3 spans 18 amino acids. Only CDR3 DNA is held: 54 bases, read in frame from base 1. Each donor gave one peripheral blood draw, averaging approximately 110 mL, which was collected into heparinised tubes. Using a panel that included CD45RO, CCR7, CD25, CD127, CD95 and CD27, naive, central memory, regulatory and stem cell-like memory CD4+ T cells were sorted on a BD FACSAria II. Every sorted population had a purity above 95%. PBMCs were isolated immediately by Lymphoprep density gradient centrifugation and stained directly without culture. To minimize batch effects, samples were stained and sorted in pairs, one healthy donor with one patient per experiment. The entire isolated RNA was reverse transcribed using the High Capacity cDNA Reverse Transcription Kit, and thus expressed TCRB transcripts were sequenced. Deep immunoSEQ sequencing was performed on naive, central memory and regulatory T cell samples, with an average of approximately 3.9 million total reads per sample. After sorted cells were lysed in RLT buffer, RNA was extracted with DNase-treated RNeasy Micro or Mini kits, with the choice depending on cell number. Each cell subset was processed separately to prevent cross-contamination, with patient and healthy donor samples processed together. The immunoSEQ multiplex PCR was used to amplify TCRB sequences from cDNA, yielding 87-bp fragments that span the CDR3 region. The amplicons were sequenced using the Illumina HiSeq platform. The authors' pipeline ran thus. Synthetic template baselines were used to correct PCR bias computationally, reads within Hamming distance 2 were collapsed together, and singletons that could not be merged were discarded. Reads were aligned to IMGT to assign V, D and J genes, CDR3 length, and insertions or deletions at six rearrangement sites. Within each subset, clonotype counts were normalized to sorted cell number, after which true diversity and Gini coefficients were computed with the tcR R package. Repertoire sharing was quantified using the overlap coefficient calculated on TCRB nucleotide sequences. Out-of-frame TCRB sequences from naive cells were analyzed as a proxy for the pre-selection repertoire. Entries here come from immuneACCESS through TCRdb and include only in-frame sequences with V and J called. Some clones fail to appear in such tables; in the studies checked, an unresolved V gene covers under half of the shortfall, and the cause of the remainder is unknown. V and J calls plus clone size are reproduced from that table; the DNA served to infer D and trimming. Within this sample are about 400,000 clones, with approximately 12% of them counted one time only. About 0.01% of the sample lies in the top ten.

The rearranged segments are TRBV23-1 and TRBJ2-3, with 13 bases in between that match TRBD2. TRBV23-1 carries the ORF label, with uncertain function. The sample consisted of naive CD4+ T cells from blood. Taken with the paper, the label for cell subset or site translates to: true naive CD4+ T cells. This sequence was found in a woman between 18 and 30 years old with type 1 diabetes. The nucleotide sequence is TGCGCCAGCAGTCAGAATGGGACTAGCGGGATTCGCACAGATACGCAGTATTTT. It specifies CASSQNGTSGIRTDTQYF.